The clone carrying this T cell receptor beta chain was observed many times. The data were taken from a study of early T cells in non-severe SARS-CoV-2 infection. V shed 3 bases and J 3 bases; nucleotides not matched to a gene: 3. This CDR3 is built from 15 residues. Looked up from germline, CDR1 is MGHRA and CDR2 is YSYEKL. TCRdb recomputed calls from the 5' RACE reads with MiXCR, one row per CDR3 protein. This table has 20,000 to 30,000 distinct CDR3 sequences, around 3.9% appearing once. The sample taken for sequencing was whole blood. The source is an adult who was a healthcare worker with PCR-confirmed SARS-CoV-2 infection or an uninfected control (not recorded which). This chain connects TRBV4-1 to TRBJ2-2; 8 bases agree with TRBD2. CDR3 sequence: CASSQGLDHTGELFF. DNA of the CDR3: TGCGCCAGCAGCCAGGGACTAGACCACACCGGGGAGCTGTTTTTT.